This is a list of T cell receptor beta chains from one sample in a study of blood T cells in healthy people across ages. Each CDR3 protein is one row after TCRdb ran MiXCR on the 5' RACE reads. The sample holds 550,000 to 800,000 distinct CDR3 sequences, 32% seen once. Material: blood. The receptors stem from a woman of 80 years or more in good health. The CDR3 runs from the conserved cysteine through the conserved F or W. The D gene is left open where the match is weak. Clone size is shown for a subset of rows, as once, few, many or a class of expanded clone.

cdr3_nt: TGTGCCAGCAGGACGTCTGTTCTGGGCACTGAAGCTTTCTTT
cdr3_aa: CASRTSVLGTEAFF
v_call: TRBV2
d_call: -
j_call: TRBJ1-1
clone_size: -

cdr3_nt: TGTGCCAGCAGCTTAGTAGCTGAACACGAGCAGTACTTC
cdr3_aa: CASSLVAEHEQYF
v_call: TRBV7-2
d_call: -
j_call: TRBJ2-7
clone_size: many

cdr3_nt: TGTGCCAGCAGCCGCAGGGGGTTATTCTCTGGAAACACCATATATTTT
cdr3_aa: CASSRRGLFSGNTIYF
v_call: TRBV5-4
d_call: TRBD1
j_call: TRBJ1-3
clone_size: -

cdr3_nt: TGTGCCAGCAGCGTAGTGGGAGTGACCGGTGAAGCTTTCTTT
cdr3_aa: CASSVVGVTGEAFF
v_call: TRBV9
d_call: -
j_call: TRBJ1-1
clone_size: many

cdr3_nt: TGTGCCAACAGCTTAGGGGGGGTAGACAGGCGAGCCTACGAGCAGTACTTC
cdr3_aa: CANSLGGVDRRAYEQYF
v_call: TRBV7-9
d_call: -
j_call: TRBJ2-7
clone_size: once

cdr3_nt: TGTGCCAGCAGCTCAATCCCGGGGGACGGCGGCTACACCTTC
cdr3_aa: CASSSIPGDGGYTF
v_call: TRBV5-6
d_call: -
j_call: TRBJ1-2
clone_size: many

cdr3_nt: TGTGCCATCAGTGAGTTCAGGGCCGGGGAGACCCAGTACTTC
cdr3_aa: CAISEFRAGETQYF
v_call: TRBV10-3
d_call: -
j_call: TRBJ2-5
clone_size: many

cdr3_nt: TGTGCCAGCAGCTTGGACGTAGGGCAGCCCCAGCATTTT
cdr3_aa: CASSLDVGQPQHF
v_call: TRBV7-2
d_call: -
j_call: TRBJ1-5
clone_size: many

cdr3_nt: TGTGCCAGCAGTCCTGAAGGTCCCAGGGGTAGGGGCTACACCTTC
cdr3_aa: CASSPEGPRGRGYTF
v_call: TRBV12-3/TRBV12-4
d_call: -
j_call: TRBJ1-2
clone_size: many

cdr3_nt: TGTGCCAGCAGCGGACCGAACAATGAGCAGTTCTTC
cdr3_aa: CASSGPNNEQFF
v_call: TRBV7-3
d_call: -
j_call: TRBJ2-1
clone_size: many

cdr3_nt: TGTGCCAGCAGCTTAGGGATTTCTAGCTCTGGGGCCAACGTCCTGACTTTC
cdr3_aa: CASSLGISSSGANVLTF
v_call: TRBV7-2
d_call: -
j_call: TRBJ2-6
clone_size: -

cdr3_nt: TGCAGCGTTGCTCAGGGTGCTAGCACAGATACGCAGTATTTT
cdr3_aa: CSVAQGASTDTQYF
v_call: TRBV29-1
d_call: -
j_call: TRBJ2-3
clone_size: many

cdr3_nt: TGTGCCAGCAGTTACTTTAGCGGGGGCCCCAATGAGCAGTTCTTC
cdr3_aa: CASSYFSGGPNEQFF
v_call: TRBV6-6
d_call: TRBD2
j_call: TRBJ2-1
clone_size: few

cdr3_nt: TGTGCCAGCAGCCCAGCACTAGCGGGGGGGCCAGAGACCCAGTACTTC
cdr3_aa: CASSPALAGGPETQYF
v_call: TRBV7-2
d_call: TRBD2
j_call: TRBJ2-5
clone_size: -

cdr3_nt: TGCGCCAGCAGCCCCGGGGGACGGCTTAATGAAAAACTGTTTTTT
cdr3_aa: CASSPGGRLNEKLFF
v_call: TRBV5-1
d_call: -
j_call: TRBJ1-4
clone_size: few

cdr3_nt: TGCAGTGCTAGGGGGTTAGCGGGGGGCCCTTGGGCAGAGCAGTTCTTC
cdr3_aa: CSARGLAGGPWAEQFF
v_call: TRBV20-1
d_call: TRBD2
j_call: TRBJ2-1
clone_size: many

cdr3_nt: TGTGCCAGCGGGGACGGGAACTATGGCTACACCTTC
cdr3_aa: CASGDGNYGYTF
v_call: TRBV6-1
d_call: -
j_call: TRBJ1-2
clone_size: many

cdr3_nt: TGTGCCAGCAGTTCCCACTCGCCACCGGGACAGTCGATTTTTGACACTGAAGCTTTCTTT
cdr3_aa: CASSSHSPPGQSIFDTEAFF
v_call: TRBV6-5
d_call: TRBD1
j_call: TRBJ1-1
clone_size: -

cdr3_nt: TGTGCCAGCAGCCTCAAGCAGTACTTC
cdr3_aa: CASSLKQYF
v_call: TRBV7-9
d_call: -
j_call: TRBJ2-7
clone_size: few

cdr3_nt: TGTGCCAGCAGCTTAGTCGGGAATAATGAAAAACTGTTTTTT
cdr3_aa: CASSLVGNNEKLFF
v_call: TRBV7-2
d_call: -
j_call: TRBJ1-4
clone_size: few

cdr3_nt: TGTGCCACCCGAGCGCTAGCCTCCTACGAGCAGTACTTC
cdr3_aa: CATRALASYEQYF
v_call: TRBV24-1
d_call: -
j_call: TRBJ2-7
clone_size: -

cdr3_nt: TGTGCCAGCAGTGATGTAGTGGCGGTCACAGATACGCAGTATTTT
cdr3_aa: CASSDVVAVTDTQYF
v_call: TRBV6-1
d_call: -
j_call: TRBJ2-3
clone_size: many

cdr3_nt: TGTGCCAGCAGCGGGGGGGACTTAGGCTATGGCTACACCTTC
cdr3_aa: CASSGGDLGYGYTF
v_call: TRBV9
d_call: -
j_call: TRBJ1-2
clone_size: few

cdr3_nt: TGTGCCAGCTCACCACAGGAAGAGCAGTTCTTC
cdr3_aa: CASSPQEEQFF
v_call: TRBV18
d_call: -
j_call: TRBJ2-1
clone_size: few

cdr3_nt: TGCAGTGCTCCTACTAGCGGGGGGGCGAACACCGGGGAGCTGTTTTTT
cdr3_aa: CSAPTSGGANTGELFF
v_call: TRBV20-1
d_call: TRBD2
j_call: TRBJ2-2
clone_size: -

cdr3_nt: TGTGCCAGTGAACCATTACCGCCTAACTATGGCTACACCTTC
cdr3_aa: CASEPLPPNYGYTF
v_call: TRBV19
d_call: -
j_call: TRBJ1-2
clone_size: few

cdr3_nt: TGTGCCAGCAGTGTAGCTCGCGGCTTGAGCTCCTACAATGAGCAGTACTTC
cdr3_aa: CASSVARGLSSYNEQYF
v_call: TRBV9
d_call: -
j_call: TRBJ2-7
clone_size: few

cdr3_nt: TGTGCCAGCAGCTTAGATGTGGGGAATTCACCCCTCCACTTT
cdr3_aa: CASSLDVGNSPLHF
v_call: TRBV7-2
d_call: -
j_call: TRBJ1-6
clone_size: -

cdr3_nt: TGTGCCAGCAGTTTGTCGACATCCCGCCGGCGGGAAAAACTGTTTTTT
cdr3_aa: CASSLSTSRRREKLFF
v_call: TRBV27
d_call: -
j_call: TRBJ1-4
clone_size: -

cdr3_nt: TGCAGTGCTGGAGAAGGGAAACAGCGGGGGGGCCGAGAGACCCAGTTCTTC
cdr3_aa: CSAGEGKQRGGRETQFF
v_call: TRBV20-1
d_call: TRBD2
j_call: TRBJ2-1
clone_size: -

cdr3_nt: TGTGCCAGCAGTTCGCGGGTCAATCAGCCCCAGCATTTT
cdr3_aa: CASSSRVNQPQHF
v_call: TRBV12-3/TRBV12-4
d_call: -
j_call: TRBJ1-5
clone_size: many

cdr3_nt: TGTGCTAGCAGCTTCGGACAGGGTGACACCTACGAGCAGTACTTC
cdr3_aa: CASSFGQGDTYEQYF
v_call: TRBV7-7
d_call: TRBD1
j_call: TRBJ2-7
clone_size: many

cdr3_nt: TGTGCCAGCAGCCAAGATTGGCTAGCTCCAGAGACCCAGTACTTC
cdr3_aa: CASSQDWLAPETQYF
v_call: TRBV4-2
d_call: -
j_call: TRBJ2-5
clone_size: many

cdr3_nt: TGTGCCAGCAGTCGGGGGGGCACCCTTCGGAATGAGCAGTTCTTC
cdr3_aa: CASSRGGTLRNEQFF
v_call: TRBV7-8
d_call: TRBD2
j_call: TRBJ2-1
clone_size: many

cdr3_nt: TGTGCCAGCAAGCCCTCTTCAGGGGGCGCGAGCAATCAGCCCCAGCATTTT
cdr3_aa: CASKPSSGGASNQPQHF
v_call: TRBV28
d_call: TRBD1
j_call: TRBJ1-5
clone_size: -

cdr3_nt: TGTGCCAGCAGCCCAAACAACCAGTTTTCCGGTTTTGGCTACACCTTC
cdr3_aa: CASSPNNQFSGFGYTF
v_call: TRBV7-9
d_call: -
j_call: TRBJ1-2
clone_size: many

cdr3_nt: TGTGCCTGGAGTGTGGGCAGGGGTGAGGAGCAGTACTTC
cdr3_aa: CAWSVGRGEEQYF
v_call: TRBV30
d_call: -
j_call: TRBJ2-7
clone_size: many

cdr3_nt: TGTGCCAGCAGTTTTAAGGGGGGCACCGGGGAGCTGTTTTTT
cdr3_aa: CASSFKGGTGELFF
v_call: TRBV27
d_call: -
j_call: TRBJ2-2
clone_size: few

cdr3_nt: TGCGCCAGCAGCTCGGTCCGTGAGCAGTTCTTC
cdr3_aa: CASSSVREQFF
v_call: TRBV5-1
d_call: -
j_call: TRBJ2-1
clone_size: -

cdr3_nt: TGTGCCAGCAGCCAAACTCGAGGGGCGCTGAATAGCTACACCTTC
cdr3_aa: CASSQTRGALNSYTF
v_call: TRBV2
d_call: -
j_call: TRBJ1-2
clone_size: few